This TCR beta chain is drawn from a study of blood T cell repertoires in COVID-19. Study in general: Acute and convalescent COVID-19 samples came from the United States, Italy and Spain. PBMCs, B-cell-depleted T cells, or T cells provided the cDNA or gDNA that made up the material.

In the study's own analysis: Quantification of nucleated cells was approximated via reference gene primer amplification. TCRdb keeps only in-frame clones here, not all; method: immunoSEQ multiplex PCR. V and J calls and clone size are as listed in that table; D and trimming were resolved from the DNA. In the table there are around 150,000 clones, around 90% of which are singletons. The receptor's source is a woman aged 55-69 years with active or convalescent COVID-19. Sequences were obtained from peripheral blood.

CDR3 coding DNA: TGTGCCAGCAGCTCGAATACCGGACAGTTAGGAGGAAACACCATATATTTT. As protein: CASSSNTGQLGGNTIYF. The J gene is TRBJ1-3, the V gene TRBV9; D perhaps matches TRBD1 (6 bases). Trimming cost V 4 bases and J 4 bases, with 21 bases left between them. The V gene's germline CDR1 is SGDLS and CDR2 YYNGEE. The CDR3 spans 17 residues. Looking up the rest from reference TRBV9 and TRBJ1-3 gives the full variable domain: DSGVTQTPKHLITATGQRVTLRCSPRSGDLSVYWYQQSLDQGLQFLIQYYNGEERAKGNILERFSAQQFPDLHSELNLSSLELGDSALYFCASSSNTGQLGGNTIYFGEGSWLTVV.